The TCR beta chain under discussion was sequenced for a study of CD8 T cells in ankylosing spondylitis. Between the trimmed V and J ends, which lost 3 bases and 5 bases, there was a span of 8 bases. This CDR3 is built from 13 residues. For TCR beta, libraries came from quantitative 5'-RACE with molecular barcodes. TCRdb reprocessed the 5' RACE reads with MiXCR, giving one entry per CDR3 protein. The table has just over 350,000 distinct CDR3 sequences, 20% seen once. Study findings and constraints: Eight or nine highly homologous variants made up a TCR beta motif that seemed to typify ankylosing spondylitis blood. Significantly higher representation of disease-linked clones was reported for matched ankylosing spondylitis synovial fluid. Some motif variants were previously reported in reactive arthritis synovial fluid and blood.

This clonotype was seen only a few times. What it recognizes is unknown. The sample consisted of blood, either unsorted or a sorted T cell fraction (not recorded which). The chain joins TRBV12-3 or TRBV12-4 to TRBJ1-5; maybe TRBD1 (5 bases). The TCR originated in a male donor with ankylosing spondylitis or in good health (not recorded which). The CDR3 region has the DNA TGTGCCAGCAGTTTTATAGGGGATCAGCCCCAGCATTTT. Amino acid sequence: CASSFIGDQPQHF.